This T cell receptor beta chain was found in a study of CD8+ T cells in alopecia areata. About the study: Tofacitinib lasted 6 to 18 months, then 6 months off drug.

The treatment was: oral pan-JAK inhibitor, 5-10 mg twice daily. Sampling of alopecia areata patients yielded lesional scalp punch biopsies as well as peripheral blood. Study-wide results and limits: It was observed that many expanded lesional clones persisted in scalp and blood during tofacitinib. The study found tofacitinib significantly decreased scalp clonality and expanded CD8+ clones among the top 100.

A word on this clone: Antigen: not known.

RNA, once extracted, was reverse transcribed into cDNA for use as the sequencing template. Data came from immunoSEQ multiplex PCR; TCRdb stores just in-frame clones and leaves some out. Of some 190,000 clones listed, around 49% are singletons. CDR1 is MNHEY, CDR2 SVGAGI, per germline. The V gene lost 6 bases and the J gene lost 0 bases, with 11 bases spanning the gap. The CDR3 length is 14 residues. V and J are TRBV6-5 and TRBJ1-2, with D unclear. The sequences come from CD8+ T cells sorted from blood, collected around week 54, from a patient treated with tofacitinib. The clonotype comes from a human donor with alopecia areata. This chain's CDR3 is CASRMDGTNYGYTF. CDR3 sequence (DNA): TGTGCCAGCAGGATGGACGGAACTAACTATGGCTACACCTTC.